These 26 T cell receptor beta chains share one sample of origin, sequenced in a study of post-analysis software for immune sequencing data. Study-level points and caveats: With TRBV5-6, TRBV5-1 and TRBV20-1 included, roughly five TRBV segments were more frequent in patients than in controls.

Antigen specificity for these receptors is unknown. Unique molecular identifiers had been added to the TCR beta cDNA libraries. Via MiXCR, TCRdb re-called the PCR reads, giving one row per CDR3 protein. Found here are approximately 440,000 distinct CDR3 sequences, approximately 46% of them singletons; the top ten hold around an eighth. Sequencing was done on a sample of blood. These TCRs come from a girl aged 10 to 17 with multiple sclerosis.

The chain has TRBV29-1 and TRBJ2-7; the D gene is possibly TRBD1 (5 bases). Trimming stripped 4 bases from V and 3 bases from J, with 16 bases between. Per germline, CDR1 SQVTM and CDR2 ANQGSEA. This CDR3 is built from 14 residues. The CDR3 is CSVVFPAGIYEQYF. For the CDR3, the DNA is TGCAGCGTTGTGTTTCCGGCAGGGATCTACGAGCAGTACTTC.

This clonotype was found a few times. The V and J genes are TRBV19 and TRBJ2-3, with 9 bases aligning to TRBD1. CDR1 LNHDA and CDR2 SQIVND come from the germline V gene (reference sequence). This CDR3 contains 14 residues. Trimming took 10 bases from V and 4 from J; bases not matched to a gene: 9. The CDR3 protein is CATTGRQGADTQYF. The CDR3, as DNA: TGTGCCACCACGGGACGACAGGGGGCAGATACGCAGTATTTT.

The chain joins TRBV12-3 or TRBV12-4 to TRBJ1-1, with a tentative D call TRBD1 (5 bases). The CDR3 is made up of 14 amino acids. V was shortened by 1 base and J by 6 bases, with 12 bases between the two germline ends. CDR3 sequence reads: CASSLGGGEAEAFF. The DNA of the CDR3 is TGTGCCAGCAGTTTAGGGGGGGGTGAGGCTGAAGCTTTCTTT.

Only a few counts were recorded for this clonotype. The gene calls are TRBV29-1 and TRBJ1-1, with 7 bases lining up with TRBD1. Per germline, CDR1 SQVTM and CDR2 ANQGSEA. Unmatched junction bases numbered 5, after V lost 6 bases and J lost 1 base. The CDR3 is 13 residues long. The CDR3 loop reads CSVSTGWNTEAFF. CDR3 DNA: TGCAGCGTATCGACAGGGTGGAACACTGAAGCTTTCTTT.

The rearrangement links TRBV4-1 to TRBJ2-3; D remains unclear. V lost 0 bases and J 4 bases, leaving 5 bases between the germline ends. Germline V lookup: CDR1 MGHRA, CDR2 YSYEKL. The CDR3 runs to 13 residues. The CDR3 bases are TGCGCCAGCAGCCAAGAAAAGGCAGATACGCAGTATTTT. It codes for CASSQEKADTQYF.

This clonotype was seen a handful of times. This chain connects TRBV24-1 to TRBJ2-7; D possibly uses TRBD1 or TRBD2 (5 bases each). V was clipped by 4 bases and J by 2 bases, with 14 bases between them. The CDR3 has 15 amino acids. CDR1 is KGHDR and CDR2 is SFDVKD in the germline V gene. CDR3 amino acids: CATSDRRDAAYEQYF. CDR3 nucleotide sequence: TGTGCCACCAGTGACCGCCGGGACGCCGCCTACGAGCAGTACTTC.

This chain links TRBV7-2 with TRBJ2-4; 11 nucleotides match TRBD2. V was pared by 7 bases and J by 4 bases, with 6 bases of the junction left unmatched. The CDR3 extends over 15 amino acids. In germline, CDR1 is SGHTA, CDR2 FQGNSA. CDR3 in amino acids: CASNPRTSGKNIQYF. As DNA, the CDR3 is TGTGCCAGCAACCCGCGGACTAGCGGGAAAAACATTCAGTACTTC.

V and J are TRBV5-6 and TRBJ2-3, with 7 bases fitting TRBD2. Germline-derived CDR1 and CDR2 are SGHDT and YYEEEE. The junction had 18 bases not matched to a gene; V was cut back by 4 bases and J by 4 bases. The CDR3 has 18 amino acids. The CDR3 loop is CASSLKPLSGIGADTQYF. The CDR3 nucleotides are TGTGCCAGCAGCCTAAAGCCCCTAAGCGGGATCGGTGCAGATACGCAGTATTTT.

V is TRBV2 and J is TRBJ2-3; D not certain. V shed 0 bases and J shed 6 bases, with 7 bases lying between them. CDR3 length: 13 amino acids. Germline assignment: CDR1 SNHLY and CDR2 FYNNEI. The CDR3 loop reads CASSEALEDTQYF. CDR3 coding DNA: TGTGCCAGCAGTGAAGCGCTTGAGGATACGCAGTATTTT.

This chain joins TRBV12-3 or TRBV12-4 and TRBJ1-1, with TRBD1 identical over 7 bases. J was trimmed by 2 bases and V by 10 bases; bases with no gene match: 7. This CDR3 has 13 residues. The CDR3 nucleotides read TGTGCCACCATTCAGGGGGGAAACACTGAAGCTTTCTTT. It translates to CATIQGGNTEAFF.

The rearrangement links TRBV30 to TRBJ2-5; D remains unclear. V lost 2 bases to trimming and J lost 0 bases, with 7 bases between them. Germline CDR1 GTSNPN, CDR2 SVGIG (reference sequence). This CDR3 spans 13 amino acids. CDR3 loop: CAWSLQYQETQYF. CDR3 coding DNA: TGTGCCTGGAGTCTACAGTACCAAGAGACCCAGTACTTC. Full variable domain (remainder filled in from reference TRBV30 and TRBJ2-5): SQTIHQWPATLVQPVGSPLSLECTVEGTSNPNLYWYRQAAGRGLQLLFYSVGIGQISSEVPQNLSASRPQDRQFILSSKKLLLSDSGFYLCAWSLQYQETQYFGPGTRLLVL.

The CDR3 spells CASSSGGTEKLFF. CDR3 in DNA: TGTGCCAGCAGCTCAGGAGGGACAGAAAAACTGTTTTTT. This chain links TRBV7-9 with TRBJ1-4; D is possibly TRBD1 (6 bases). Trimming removed 4 bases from V and 8 bases from J, with 11 bases in between. The CDR3 extends over 13 amino acids. Germline loops: CDR1 SEHNR, CDR2 FQNEAQ (reference sequence).

The genes are TRBV12-3 or TRBV12-4 and TRBJ2-7; tentatively, D is TRBD2 (5 bases). With 7 bases removed from V and 3 bases from J, the gap between germline ends came to 16 bases. This CDR3 has 14 amino acids. CDR3 residues: CASKGAGIYYEQYF. The CDR3 DNA follows: TGTGCCAGCAAGGGAGCCGGGATTTACTACGAGCAGTACTTC.

The chain has TRBV2 and TRBJ2-1; 14 bases agree with TRBD2. V trimming: 6 bases; J trimming: 0 bases; junction bases outside the gene matches: 10. The length of the CDR3 is 19 residues. CDR1 and CDR2 from the germline V gene are SNHLY and FYNNEI. The CDR3 nucleotides read TGTGCCAGCAGCGGTTTAGGACTAGCGGGGGGAAGCTCCTACAATGAGCAGTTCTTC. Translating gives CASSGLGLAGGSSYNEQFF.

CDR3 nucleotide sequence: TGTGCCAGCAGCTCCAGAGTCCTAGCGGGAGGGCCCTACGAGCAGTACTTC. It is translated as CASSSRVLAGGPYEQYF. The chain recombines TRBV7-2 with TRBJ2-7; 12 bases are shared with TRBD2. CDR3 length: 17 amino acids. Germline trimming cut 4 bases from V and 2 bases from J; bases unmatched to any gene: 9. Germline assignment: CDR1 SGHTA and CDR2 FQGNSA.

This chain links TRBV4-2 with TRBJ2-5, with 8 bases fitting TRBD2. The DNA matches TRBJ2-7 better at its end, which makes the J call doubtful. CDR1 is LGHNA, CDR2 YNFKEQ, per germline. This CDR3 comprises 14 residues. In DNA, the CDR3 is TGTGCCAGCGCGCAGACTAGCGATCCTGGCGAGCAGTACTTC. This gives the protein CASAQTSDPGEQYF.

CDR3 residues: CAGSRTGNEQYF. CDR3 DNA: TGTGCTGGCAGCCGGACAGGGAACGAGCAGTACTTC. The rearrangement uses TRBV3-1 and TRBJ2-7; 8 positions agree with TRBD1. The germline V gene has CDR1 LGHDT and CDR2 YNNKEL (reference sequence). This CDR3 has 12 amino acids.

The chain joins TRBV20-1 to TRBJ1-5; D not resolved. CDR3 size: 13 residues. V was trimmed by 3 bases and J by 2 bases, leaving 8 bases between them. The germline V gene has CDR1 DFQATT and CDR2 SNEGSKA (reference sequence). The CDR3 bases are TGCAGTGCTAGGCCCTATGGCAATCAGCCCCAGCATTTT. This gives the protein CSARPYGNQPQHF.

The genes are TRBV5-1 and TRBJ1-4, with D perhaps TRBD1 (6 bases). In germline, CDR1 is SGHRS, CDR2 YFSETQ. The CDR3 runs to 15 residues. The V end was cut by 0 bases, the J end by 7 bases, with 13 bases between. CDR3 amino acids: CASSLAGTHTEKLFF. The CDR3 nucleotides read TGCGCCAGCAGCTTGGCCGGGACACACACTGAAAAACTGTTTTTT.

This clonotype turned up a few times. The CDR3 coding sequence is TGCGCCAGCAGCTTGGAGGATGAGCAGTTCTTC. Its protein product is CASSLEDEQFF. V and J are TRBV5-1 and TRBJ2-1; D unresolved. Looked up from germline, CDR1 is SGHRS and CDR2 is YFSETQ. Trimming stripped 0 bases from V and 8 bases from J, with 3 bases between. CDR3 length: 11 residues.

A word on this clonotype: A junction end diverges from the germline sequence, so it may reflect a read error. The chain carries TRBV4-2 and TRBJ1-1; no reliable D call. There are 16 residues in the CDR3. Germline V gene lookup returns CDR1 LGHNA and CDR2 YNFKEQ. CDR3 DNA: TGTGTCAGCAGCCAAGATAAGACCTCCAGCGATACTGAAGCTTTCTTT. Translation gives CVSSQDKTSSDTEAFF.

This clonotype was observed a handful of times. Germline is not matched at one junction end, which may reflect a read error. V usage is TRBV6-1 and J usage is TRBJ2-5, with D unclear. The germline CDR1 and CDR2 sequences are MNHNS and SASEGT. The CDR3 sequence is 13 residues long. The CDR3 nucleotides read TGTGCCAGCAGTACCGACATGCAAGGGACCCAGTACTTC. It translates to CASSTDMQGTQYF.

This clonotype was found a few times. V usage is TRBV6-5 and J usage is TRBJ1-2; D is unclear. This CDR3 region has 16 residues. V lost 0 bases and J lost 6, with 17 bases in between. Looked up from germline, CDR1 is MNHEY and CDR2 is SVGAGI. CDR3 bases: TGTGCCAGCAGTTACTCGAGACCCGTGTCTAAAGATGGCTACACCTTC. Its protein product is CASSYSRPVSKDGYTF.

In this sample, this clonotype turned up a few times. V is TRBV10-3 and J is TRBJ2-4, with TRBD1 as a possible D gene (5 bases). The DNA end lines up better with TRBJ2-7; the J call may be wrong. Per the germline V gene, CDR1 is ENHRY and CDR2 is SYGVKD. CDR3 length: 13 residues. The CDR3 DNA is TGTGCCATCAGCAATGCAGGGATGTACGAGCAGTACTTC. Protein product: CAISNAGMYEQYF.

This clonotype was recorded a few times. Here the CDR3 DNA reads TGCAGTGCTAGTCCTAGCGGGAGTATCTACGAGCAGTACTTC. Translation gives CSASPSGSIYEQYF. V and J are TRBV20-1 and TRBJ2-7, with 10 bases lining up with TRBD2. The germline gives CDR1 DFQATT, CDR2 SNEGSKA (reference sequence). This CDR3 is built from 14 residues. J gave up 3 bases and V 3 bases, and 5 bases lay outside the gene matches.

This clonotype has more than one count but fewer than ten. The rearrangement uses TRBV29-1 and TRBJ2-3, with D maybe TRBD1 (5 bases). The V end lost 7 bases, the J end lost 3 bases, and 14 bases lay between the germline ends. The CDR3 totals 13 residues. Germline CDR1 reads SQVTM; CDR2 reads ANQGSEA. DNA for the CDR3: TGCAGCGCCGAGGCAGGGTATACAGATACGCAGTATTTT. Translating it yields CSAEAGYTDTQYF.